The 27 T cell receptor beta chains reported below all come from one sample, sequenced in a study of blood T cell repertoires in COVID-19. The table came from immunoSEQ multiplex PCR; TCRdb's copy has only in-frame clones and leaves some out. The sample shows 100,000 to 150,000 clones, around nine tenths of them seen only once. What was sequenced was peripheral blood. These receptors were collected from a man aged 60 to 69 with COVID-19, enrolled during active disease.

The chain employs TRBV9 and TRBJ1-1; TRBD1 agrees at 7 bases. The CDR3 length is 16 residues. V lost 0 bases, J lost 4 bases, and 9 bases stayed unmatched. CDR1 and CDR2 (germline): SGDLS, YYNGEE. The DNA of the CDR3 is TGTGCCAGCAGCGTAGTCCCTCAGGGGGTTACCACTGAAGCTTTCTTT. Amino acids: CASSVVPQGVTTEAFF.

The chain is built from TRBV10-3 and TRBJ1-4, with 7 bases aligning to TRBD1. The ends lost 5 bases at V and 0 bases at J; junction bases unmatched: 6. This CDR3 spans 16 amino acids. Germline CDR1 and CDR2: ENHRY and SYGVKD. The CDR3: CAISPGQDATNEKLFF. The CDR3 DNA reads TGTGCCATCAGTCCAGGACAGGATGCAACTAATGAAAAACTGTTTTTT.

V and J are TRBV9 and TRBJ1-1; 8 bases are shared with TRBD1. The CDR3 length is 15 residues. Germline-derived CDR1 and CDR2 are SGDLS and YYNGEE. The V segment lost 4 bases and the J segment 2 bases; nucleotides outside the gene matches: 7. CDR3 loop: CASSSTGGFNTEAFF. DNA of the CDR3: TGTGCCAGCAGCTCAACAGGGGGTTTCAACACTGAAGCTTTCTTT. Complete variable domain (other parts from reference TRBV9 and TRBJ1-1): DSGVTQTPKHLITATGQRVTLRCSPRSGDLSVYWYQQSLDQGLQFLIQYYNGEERAKGNILERFSAQQFPDLHSELNLSSLELGDSALYFCASSSTGGFNTEAFFGQGTRLTVV.

The V call is TRBV12-5, the J call TRBJ2-2, with no clear D. CDR3 size: 12 residues. The V gene's germline CDR1 is LGHNT and CDR2 FRNRAP. The V gene lost 5 bases and the J gene lost 6 bases, with 7 bases spanning the gap. The CDR3 reads CASGRRPGELFF. The CDR3 DNA reads as TGTGCTAGTGGTAGGAGACCCGGGGAGCTGTTTTTT.

The chain combines TRBV10-2 with TRBJ2-5, with 7 bases matching TRBD1. V was clipped by 7 bases and J by 3 bases; unmatched bases: 8. CDR3 length: 14 amino acids. Germline V gene lookup returns CDR1 WSHSY and CDR2 SAAADI. The CDR3 DNA reads as TGCGCCAGCATGAACAGGGGAGTAGAAGAGACCCAGTACTTC. It translates to CASMNRGVEETQYF.

This clone was counted a few times. The rearrangement uses TRBV2 and TRBJ1-1, with 9 bases matching TRBD1. This CDR3 has 14 residues. Trimming cost V 6 bases and J 5 bases; bases outside gene matches: 7. Germline lookup yields CDR1 SNHLY and CDR2 FYNNEI. For the CDR3, the DNA is TGTGCCAGCAGATCAAGACAGGGGGGTACTGAAGCTTTCTTT. Amino acids: CASRSRQGGTEAFF. The full variable domain, in which reference TRBV2 and TRBJ1-1 provide the parts outside the CDR3, is EPEVTQTPSHQVTQMGQEVILRCVPISNHLYFYWYRQILGQKVEFLVSFYNNEISEKSEIFDDQFSVERPDGSNFTLKIRSTKLEDSAMYFCASRSRQGGTEAFFGQGTRLTVV.

The genes are TRBV27 and TRBJ2-5; 8 bases are a match to TRBD2. Germline-derived CDR1 and CDR2 are MNHEY and SMNVEV (reference sequence). The CDR3 is made up of 14 amino acids. Unmatched junction bases numbered 6, after V lost 4 bases and J lost 5 bases. CDR3 sequence reads: CASSYGIAGETQYF. CDR3 bases: TGTGCCAGCAGTTACGGGATAGCGGGGGAGACCCAGTACTTC.

The gene calls are TRBV5-5 and TRBJ2-7, with a tentative D call TRBD1 (5 bases). V was trimmed by 1 base and J by 2 bases, leaving 13 bases between them. Germline CDR1 is SGHKS and CDR2 is YYEKEE (reference sequence). The CDR3 consists of 15 residues. CDR3 residues: CASSLTPDSTYEQYF. CDR3 DNA: TGTGCCAGCAGCTTGACCCCCGACAGTACCTACGAGCAGTACTTC.

Of note for this clone: No DNA is shown, since the ends of the CDR3 on it are uncertain; the CDR3 is the one TCRdb lists. The chain is built from TRBV4-1 and TRBJ1-5; the table calls TRBD1, which could not be checked here. The CDR3 comprises 19 residues, both ends counted. The germline gives CDR1 MGHRA, CDR2 YSYEKL. This CDR3 is CASSQGLRAGTGSNQPQHF.

The V and J genes are TRBV19 and TRBJ2-7, with 7 bases identical to TRBD2. Germline lookup yields CDR1 LNHDA and CDR2 SQIVND (reference sequence). The V and J ends lost 1 base and 1 base, in that order; junction bases with no gene match: 4. CDR3 length: 15 amino acids. The CDR3 DNA reads as TGTGCCAGTAGTATAGCGGGGGGTAAGTCCTACGAGCAGTACTTC. Translated: CASSIAGGKSYEQYF.

The chain recombines TRBV5-1 with TRBJ1-2; D uncertain. Germline CDR1 is SGHRS and CDR2 is YFSETQ. The CDR3 runs 13 residues. With 1 base removed from V and 2 bases from J, the gap between germline ends came to 6 bases. CDR3 sequence reads: CASSLTENYGYTF. For the CDR3, the DNA is TGCGCCAGCAGCTTGACAGAAAACTATGGCTACACCTTC.

V is TRBV30 and J is TRBJ1-3; a weak D match, TRBD1 (6 bases). Trimming pared 2 bases from V and 0 bases from J, leaving 11 bases between. CDR1 GTSNPN and CDR2 SVGIG come from the germline V gene (reference sequence). The CDR3 totals 15 residues. The CDR3 DNA reads as TGTGCCTGGAGTCAGGGGAAAGTCTCTGGAAACACCATATATTTT. The encoded protein is CAWSQGKVSGNTIYF.

The chain has TRBV19 and TRBJ1-2; tentative D call: TRBD1 (6 bases). CDR3 length: 15 residues. CDR1 is LNHDA and CDR2 is SQIVND in the germline V gene (reference sequence). Trimming removed 1 base from V and 12 bases from J, with 21 bases in between. The CDR3: CASSIAPLTGGANTF. The CDR3, as DNA: TGTGCCAGTAGTATAGCCCCCCTAACTGGGGGGGCGAACACCTTC.

The rearrangement joins TRBV6-4 to TRBJ2-3; 9 positions match TRBD2. J was trimmed by 5 bases and V by 0 bases; bases with no gene match: 3. The germline V gene has CDR1 MRHNA and CDR2 SNTAGT. The CDR3 is made up of 15 amino acids. CDR3 coding DNA: TGTGCCAGCAGTGACTCAGCGGGGGGTGGAGATACGCAGTATTTT. Protein sequence: CASSDSAGGGDTQYF.

This clone appeared once. The V and J genes are TRBV2 and TRBJ2-1, with 8 positions matching TRBD1. CDR1 is SNHLY and CDR2 is FYNNEI in the germline V gene. V lost 5 bases, J lost 9 bases, and 12 bases stayed unmatched. The CDR3 is 15 amino acids. DNA for the CDR3: TGTGCCAGCAGTCCCGGGACAGGAGGATTCCGTGAGCAGTTCTTC. Translating gives CASSPGTGGFREQFF.

The CDR3 reads CASSQDRLAGGLQETQYF. CDR3 coding DNA: TGTGCCAGCAGCCAAGATAGGCTAGCGGGGGGCTTGCAAGAGACCCAGTACTTC. The chain joins TRBV4-2 to TRBJ2-5, with 11 nucleotides matching TRBD2. CDR1 and CDR2 (germline): LGHNA, YNFKEQ. With V trimmed by 0 bases and J by 2 bases, 8 bases remained unmatched. The CDR3 sequence is 18 residues long.

V usage is TRBV5-6 and J usage is TRBJ1-4; the match to TRBD1 covers 10 bases. The CDR3 runs 15 residues. Germline V gene data show CDR1 as SGHDT and CDR2 as YYEEEE. V was clipped by 3 bases and J by 6 bases; unmatched bases: 5. In nucleotides, the CDR3 is TGTGCCAGCAGCTCCCGGGACAGGGGAGATGAAAAACTGTTTTTT. Protein: CASSSRDRGDEKLFF. Using reference TRBV5-6 and TRBJ1-4 for the parts outside the CDR3, the full variable domain is DAGVTQSPTHLIKTRGQQVTLRCSPKSGHDTVSWYQQALGQGPQFIFQYYEEEERQRGNFPDRFSGHQFPNYSSELNVNALLLGDSALYLCASSSRDRGDEKLFFGSGTQLSVL.

Note on this clone: The identical CDR3 is also encoded by other nucleotide sequences in the sample. The V call is TRBV7-2, the J call TRBJ2-7; D is undetermined. Germline CDR1 is SGHTA and CDR2 is FQGNSA. The CDR3 consists of 13 residues. V shed 4 bases and J shed 3 bases, with 10 bases lying between them. The CDR3 spells CASSSQGGYEQYF. DNA of the CDR3: TGTGCCAGCAGCTCCCAAGGCGGCTACGAGCAGTACTTC.

This rearrangement joins TRBV4-2 to TRBJ1-2; 7 nucleotides match TRBD1. Looked up from germline, CDR1 is LGHNA and CDR2 is YNFKEQ. The CDR3 consists of 13 residues. The trim removed 0 bases at V and 6 bases at J, leaving 1 base unmatched. CDR3 bases: TGTGCCAGCAGCCAAGAGACAGGGAATGGCTACACCTTC. Translated, it gives CASSQETGNGYTF.

The V gene is TRBV30, the J gene TRBJ2-7, with D perhaps TRBD1 (6 bases). V lost 3 bases and J lost 3, with 9 bases in between. There are 12 residues in the CDR3. CDR1 is GTSNPN, CDR2 SVGIG, per germline (reference sequence). The CDR3 DNA sequence: TGTGCCTGGAGAGGGGGAAACTACGAGCAGTACTTC. The encoded protein is CAWRGGNYEQYF.

This chain connects TRBV15 to TRBJ1-5; 7 bases map to TRBD1. The germline V gene encodes CDR1 LNHNV and CDR2 YYDKDF (reference sequence). V was pared by 0 bases and J by 1 base, with 3 bases of the junction left unmatched. This CDR3 contains 16 residues. The CDR3 DNA is TGTGCCACCAGCAGAGACCCGACAGGGAGCAATCAGCCCCAGCATTTT. Protein sequence: CATSRDPTGSNQPQHF.

This clone occurred once. This chain uses TRBV5-4 with TRBJ2-1; 8 positions match TRBD2. CDR3 size: 17 residues. Looked up from germline, CDR1 is SGHNT and CDR2 is YYREEE (reference sequence). J lost 3 bases, V lost 4 bases, and 12 bases had no gene match. The CDR3 here is CASSPEGGTSGYNEQFF. The DNA of the CDR3 is TGTGCCAGCAGCCCGGAAGGAGGGACTAGTGGCTACAATGAGCAGTTCTTC.

In its sample, this clone was seen a few times. The chain couples TRBV27 to TRBJ1-2, with D perhaps matching TRBD1 (5 bases). CDR1 and CDR2 (germline): MNHEY, SMNVEV (reference sequence). CDR3 length: 17 residues. Trimming shortened V by 3 bases and J by 3 bases, and 20 bases separated the two germline ends. The CDR3 loop is CASSLLGGAPEDYGYTF. CDR3 DNA sequence: TGTGCCAGCAGTTTGCTCGGCGGGGCACCCGAGGACTATGGCTACACCTTC.

The V call is TRBV12-3 or TRBV12-4, the J call TRBJ2-5; the match to TRBD1 covers 8 bases. J gave up 5 bases and V 4 bases, and 3 bases lay outside the gene matches. There are 13 residues in the CDR3. The CDR3 nucleotides are TGTGCCAGCAGTTATACAGGGGGGGAGACCCAGTACTTC. Translating gives CASSYTGGETQYF.

The genes are TRBV28 and TRBJ2-7, with 7 bases fitting TRBD1. CDR3 length: 13 amino acids. V dropped 7 bases and J dropped 2; count of bases not matched to a gene: 5. Germline values: CDR1 MDHEN, CDR2 SYDVKM. Here the CDR3 DNA reads TGTGCCAGCAAGGAGACAGGGACCTACGAGCAGTACTTC. It codes for CASKETGTYEQYF.

This clone appeared a single time. This chain links TRBV5-1 with TRBJ1-4, with 7 bases matching TRBD1. Germline loops: CDR1 SGHRS, CDR2 YFSETQ. J was trimmed by 5 bases and V by 4 bases; bases with no gene match: 5. The CDR3 has 14 amino acids. The CDR3 sequence: CASSPDRVNEKLFF. The CDR3 DNA reads TGCGCCAGCAGCCCTGACAGGGTGAATGAAAAACTGTTTTTT. The variable domain in full, with the rest retrieved from reference TRBV5-1 and TRBJ1-4, is KAGVTQTPRYLIKTRGQQVTLSCSPISGHRSVSWYQQTPGQGLQFLFEYFSETQRNKGNFPGRFSGRQFSNSRSEMNVSTLELGDSALYLCASSPDRVNEKLFFGSGTQLSVL.

This chain connects TRBV12-3 or TRBV12-4 to TRBJ1-2, with D possibly being TRBD1 (6 bases). CDR3 length: 13 amino acids. Trimming stripped 5 bases from V and 3 bases from J, with 10 bases between. In nucleotides, the CDR3 is TGTGCCAGCAGTCGGGACACCGACTATGGCTACACCTTC. As protein: CASSRDTDYGYTF.